What follows are 10 T cell receptor beta chains derived from one specimen sequenced in a study of CD8 T cells in ankylosing spondylitis. TCRdb recomputed calls from the 5' RACE reads with MiXCR, one row per CDR3 protein. This table holds 350,000 to 450,000 distinct CDR3 sequences, 20% to 25% found once. Sequencing was done on a sample of blood, either unsorted or a sorted T cell fraction (not recorded which). The source of these receptors is a male donor with ankylosing spondylitis or in good health (not recorded which).

This clonotype was picked up a small number of times. The chain couples TRBV12-3 or TRBV12-4 to TRBJ2-7, with a tentative D call TRBD1 (5 bases). Deletions cut 7 bases from V and 5 bases from J, with 18 bases between. The CDR3 runs to 14 residues. The CDR3 DNA sequence: TGTGCCAGCACTGCCCAGGGATACGAGCACGAGCAGTACTTC. This encodes CASTAQGYEHEQYF.

This chain joins TRBV12-3 or TRBV12-4 and TRBJ1-4; TRBD1 matches at 7 bases. V lost 11 bases and J lost 7; bases outside the gene matches: 10. This CDR3 is 13 amino acids long. CDR3 loop: CACMTGTTEKLFF. For the CDR3, the DNA is TGTGCCTGCATGACAGGGACGACTGAAAAACTGTTTTTT.

V and J are TRBV29-1 and TRBJ2-1; 13 bases fit TRBD2. With V trimmed by 5 bases and J by 6 bases, 13 bases remained unmatched. CDR3 size: 17 residues. Germline V gene data show CDR1 as SQVTM and CDR2 as ANQGSEA. CDR3 nucleotides: TGCAGCGTTCCAGGGGGCTGGGGACTAGCGGGGCCCAATGAGCAGTTCTTC. Translated: CSVPGGWGLAGPNEQFF.

This clonotype has only a few counts. This rearrangement joins TRBV7-3 to TRBJ2-2; D could derive from TRBD1 or TRBD2 (6 bases each). Germline V gene sequence: CDR1 SGHTA, CDR2 FQGTGA. Trimming pared 2 bases from V and 2 bases from J, leaving 9 bases between. The CDR3 is 15 amino acids. The chain's CDR3 is CASSLWGANTGELFF. CDR3 bases: TGTGCCAGCAGCTTATGGGGGGCCAACACCGGGGAGCTGTTTTTT.

V is TRBV10-3 and J is TRBJ2-1, with TRBD1 matching 8 bases. Unmatched junction bases numbered 7, after V lost 6 bases and J lost 6 bases. Per germline, CDR1 ENHRY and CDR2 SYGVKD. There are 14 residues in the CDR3. The CDR3 coding sequence is TGTGCCATCAGACAGGGGGGTTCTCTCAATGAGCAGTTCTTC. This codes for CAIRQGGSLNEQFF.

The V call is TRBV28, the J call TRBJ2-7; the match to TRBD2 covers 7 bases. The CDR3 extends over 15 amino acids. Germline values: CDR1 MDHEN, CDR2 SYDVKM. Trimming removed 6 bases from V and 3 bases from J; junction bases left unmatched: 11. DNA of the CDR3: TGTGCCAGCAGACCACCGGGACTAACAATCTACGAGCAGTACTTC. Encoded protein: CASRPPGLTIYEQYF.

The J gene is TRBJ2-5, the V gene TRBV12-3 or TRBV12-4; unclear D gene. CDR3 size: 13 residues. V gave up 4 bases and J gave up 2 bases, with 8 bases separating them. DNA of the CDR3: TGTGCCAGCAGTTCATCTTTTCAAGAGACCCAGTACTTC. This sequence encodes CASSSSFQETQYF.

The chain joins TRBV7-2 to TRBJ2-2; D could derive from TRBD1 or TRBD2 (5 bases each). In germline, CDR1 is SGHTA, CDR2 FQGNSA. V lost 2 bases to trimming and J lost 4 bases, with 11 bases between them. There are 15 residues in the CDR3. CDR3 protein: CASSLPGTTTGELFF. DNA for the CDR3: TGTGCCAGCAGCTTACCCGGGACCACCACCGGGGAGCTGTTTTTT.

The chain joins TRBV3-1 to TRBJ2-1; possibly TRBD1 for D (8 bases). The CDR3 loop spans 17 amino acids. Trimming removed 11 bases from V and 8 bases from J, with 31 bases in between. The germline gives CDR1 LGHDT, CDR2 YNNKEL (reference sequence). The CDR3 DNA reads as TGTGCCTGCTGCCAAGCTGGAACAGGGGGGGGATTCGATGAGCAGTTCTTC. Translating gives CACCQAGTGGGFDEQFF.

The V and J genes are TRBV4-1 and TRBJ2-3; possibly TRBD2 for D (5 bases). V lost 5 bases and J 2 bases, leaving 5 bases between the germline ends. The CDR3 has 12 amino acids. From germline, CDR1 is MGHRA and CDR2 YSYEKL. The CDR3 is CASSDYTDTQYF. CDR3 DNA: TGCGCCAGCAGCGACTACACAGATACGCAGTATTTT.